This T cell receptor beta chain is from a study of beta chain features in type 1 diabetes. In the study overall: Across every sample, roughly 100 million sorted cells were examined in total. Findings and limits, study-wide: A PCR bias possibly favoring shorter templates would apply equally to patients and controls. The VDJ junctions of type 1 diabetes patients carried fewer insertions and more deletions. For Type 1 diabetes patients, all four CD4+ subsets carried TCRB CDR3s that were moderately but significantly shorter.

Expressed TCRB transcripts were sequenced because the isolated RNA had all been reverse transcribed beforehand. Here immunoSEQ multiplex PCR was the method, and the copy in TCRdb shows in-frame clones only, minus some. The data show hundreds of thousands of clones, about an eighth seen once. Populations obtained by sorting all exceeded 98% purity. This clone has only a few counts. Its specificity is unknown. CDR1 and CDR2 from the germline V gene are SEHNR and FQNEAQ (reference sequence). With 5 bases removed from V and 2 bases from J, the gap between germline ends came to 11 bases. The CDR3 length is 14 residues.

This sequence joins TRBV7-9 and TRBJ2-3; weak D call: TRBD2 (5 bases). The sequenced material came from naive CD4+ T cells from blood. This sequence was found in a young man with type 1 diabetes. Written as DNA, the CDR3 is TGTGCCAGCAGCCCCAGCGGATACACAGATACGCAGTATTTT. Translating gives CASSPSGYTDTQYF.